These 17 T cell receptor beta chains share one sample of origin, sequenced in a study of blood T cell repertoires in COVID-19. Produced via immunoSEQ multiplex PCR; TCRdb's table is partial and in-frame only. The repertoire includes approximately 300,000 clones, approximately 84% of them detected once, and 8.5% to 12% sits in the top ten. Sample: PBMCs or T cells enriched from blood (not recorded which). The receptors shown here come from a young woman who had recovered from COVID-19.

As for this clone: This CDR3 is also generated by other DNA sequences in the sample. The chain links TRBV5-1 to TRBJ2-5; D perhaps matches TRBD2 (5 bases). In germline, CDR1 is SGHRS, CDR2 YFSETQ. Trimming stripped 1 base from V and 5 bases from J, with 9 bases between. This CDR3 comprises 13 residues. The CDR3 DNA follows: TGCGCCAGCAGCTTGAATGGCGGGGAGACCCAGTACTTC. This encodes CASSLNGGETQYF.

This chain uses TRBV21-1 with TRBJ2-7; the listed D gene, TRBD2, was not tested against the DNA. TRBV21-1 is deemed a pseudogene. The CDR3 is 23 residues long. CDR3 in amino acids: CASSKDGLGLAGVLPLPLYEQYF. CDR3 DNA sequence: TGTGCCAGCAGCAAAGATGGCTTGGGACTAGCGGGAGTTCTCCCGCTGCCCCTCTACGAGCAGTACTTC.

This clone was picked up one time. The chain carries TRBV6-5 and TRBJ1-2; D call uncertain. Germline V gene sequence: CDR1 MNHEY, CDR2 SVGAGI. V lost 5 bases and J lost 7, with 11 bases in between. This CDR3 has 12 amino acids. Here the CDR3 reads CASSKTSGGYTF. The CDR3, as DNA: TGTGCCAGCAGTAAAACCTCGGGTGGCTACACCTTC.

The rearrangement links TRBV18 to TRBJ2-2; 9 bases agree with TRBD1. The CDR3 totals 14 residues. Trimming cost V 3 bases and J 4 bases; bases outside gene matches: 0. Germline CDR1 is KGHSH and CDR2 is LQKENI. The DNA for the CDR3 is TGTGCCAGCTCACCGGGACAGGGCACCGGGGAGCTGTTTTTT. Translation gives CASSPGQGTGELFF.

The V and J genes are TRBV6-5 and TRBJ1-1, with D possibly TRBD1 on 5 matching bases. The CDR3 covers 16 residues. The ends were cut back, 0 bases at V and 4 bases at J, with 15 bases in the middle. Germline CDR1 and CDR2: MNHEY and SVGAGI. The CDR3 nucleotides read TGTGCCAGCAGTTACTCGGGTCTGTGGGGCGGCACTGAAGCTTTCTTT. Residues: CASSYSGLWGGTEAFF.

V usage is TRBV11-2 and J usage is TRBJ1-4; 7 nucleotides match TRBD1. The germline V gene has CDR1 SGHAT and CDR2 FQNNGV. The trim removed 5 bases at V and 8 bases at J, leaving 5 bases unmatched. There are 13 residues in the CDR3. CDR3 loop: CASSPTGTEKLFF. The CDR3 DNA reads as TGTGCCAGCAGCCCGACAGGGACCGAAAAACTGTTTTTT.

DNA for the CDR3: TGTGCCAGCAGCGCGGGAGCTCGAGAGACCCAGTACTTC. It translates to CASSAGARETQYF. This sequence joins TRBV5-8 and TRBJ2-5; 7 nucleotides line up with TRBD2. The CDR3 loop spans 13 amino acids. Germline loops: CDR1 SGHTS, CDR2 YDEGEE. The trim removed 4 bases at V and 4 bases at J, leaving 4 bases unmatched.

Only one count was recorded for this clone. The CDR3 reads CAWRKGAGTEAFF. The CDR3 nucleotides are TGTGCCTGGCGAAAGGGGGCCGGCACTGAAGCTTTCTTT. The chain uses TRBV30 and TRBJ1-1; 7 bases map to TRBD1. V lost 5 bases and J lost 4; bases outside the gene matches: 7. The CDR3 runs 13 residues. The germline V gene has CDR1 GTSNPN and CDR2 SVGIG (reference sequence).

The V and J genes are TRBV6-4 and TRBJ1-2; the D gene is possibly TRBD1 (5 bases). Germline V lookup: CDR1 MRHNA, CDR2 SNTAGT. CDR3 length equals 14 residues. V dropped 6 bases and J dropped 4 bases, with 15 bases sitting between them. The CDR3 nucleotides are TGTGCCAGCAGGGGGGACTCCCTGCCCTATGGCTACACCTTC. Translating gives CASRGDSLPYGYTF.

The chain couples TRBV9 to TRBJ2-3; D remains ambiguous. Trimming cost V 2 bases and J 5 bases, with 6 bases left between them. Germline-derived CDR1 and CDR2 are SGDLS and YYNGEE. The CDR3 totals 12 residues. The CDR3 DNA is TGTGCCAGCAGCGTCCCCCGAGATACGCAGTATTTT. This sequence encodes CASSVPRDTQYF.

Here the CDR3 reads CASSLAENSGANVLTF. CDR3 in DNA: TGTGCCAGCAGTTTGGCAGAAAACTCTGGGGCCAACGTCCTGACTTTC. The V gene is TRBV28, the J gene TRBJ2-6; D is undetermined. CDR1 is MDHEN and CDR2 is SYDVKM in the germline V gene. CDR3 length: 16 residues. Trimming removed 3 bases at V and 0 bases at J, with 9 bases between. Full variable domain (rest looked up from reference TRBV28 and TRBJ2-6): DVKVTQSSRYLVKRTGEKVFLECVQDMDHENMFWYRQDPGLGLRLIYFSYDVKMKEKGDIPEGYSVSREKKERFSLILESASTNQTSMYLCASSLAENSGANVLTFGAGSRLTVL.

The chain employs TRBV4-2 and TRBJ1-4, with 7 bases fitting TRBD1. The V gene's germline CDR1 is LGHNA and CDR2 YNFKEQ. The CDR3 is 16 residues long. V lost 3 bases and J lost 4; bases outside the gene matches: 8. CDR3 sequence reads: CASSQEKDRRNEKLFF. The CDR3 DNA reads as TGTGCCAGCAGCCAGGAGAAGGACAGGCGTAATGAAAAACTGTTTTTT.

CDR3 in DNA: TGTGCCAGCAGTGCCCGGACAGGGGGTGGTGGAGATACGCAGTATTTT. Its translation is CASSARTGGGGDTQYF. The genes are TRBV6-1 and TRBJ2-3; TRBD1 matches 10 bases. CDR1 and CDR2 from the germline V gene are MNHNS and SASEGT. V lost 4 bases and J lost 5; bases outside the gene matches: 9. The CDR3 runs 16 residues.

V usage is TRBV30 and J usage is TRBJ2-3; 8 nucleotides line up with TRBD1. This CDR3 has 14 residues. The trim removed 2 bases at V and 4 bases at J, leaving 5 bases unmatched. Germline V gene sequence: CDR1 GTSNPN, CDR2 SVGIG (reference sequence). Here the CDR3 reads CAWSPGQGADTQYF. The CDR3 DNA sequence: TGTGCCTGGAGTCCCGGACAGGGCGCAGATACGCAGTATTTT.

The chain has TRBV15 and TRBJ1-1, with TRBD1 matching 7 bases. This CDR3 has 12 residues. Trimming at V came to 1 base and at J to 8 bases, leaving 1 base not matched to a gene. Germline V gene sequence: CDR1 LNHNV, CDR2 YYDKDF (reference sequence). The CDR3: CATSRAGGEAFF. CDR3 DNA: TGTGCCACCAGCAGAGCAGGGGGAGAAGCTTTCTTT. Filled out from reference TRBV15 and TRBJ1-1, the complete variable domain reads DAMVIQNPRYQVTQFGKPVTLSCSQTLNHNVMYWYQQKSSQAPKLLFHYYDKDFNNEADTPDNFQSRRPNTSFCFLDIRSPGLGDTAMYLCATSRAGGEAFFGQGTRLTVV.

This clone was found a few times. The chain links TRBV27 to TRBJ1-2; 7 bases fit TRBD1. V was pared by 6 bases and J by 2 bases, with 9 bases of the junction left unmatched. This CDR3 spans 15 amino acids. The V gene's germline CDR1 is MNHEY and CDR2 SMNVEV (reference sequence). CDR3 sequence: CASSSYLQGNYGYTF. The CDR3 nucleotides read TGTGCCAGCAGCAGTTATTTACAGGGGAACTATGGCTACACCTTC.

About this clone: Sequence at one end of the junction differs from germline and may be a read error. The chain couples TRBV2 to TRBJ1-2; 9 nucleotides match TRBD1. The CDR3 consists of 12 residues. CDR1 and CDR2 from the germline V gene are SNHLY and FYNNEI. This CDR3 reads CASSDPDRGTAF. The DNA of the CDR3 is TGTGCCAGCAGTGATCCGGACAGGGGCACAGCCTTC.